The present T cell receptor beta chain was sequenced within a study of Graves' ophthalmopathy and Graves' hyperthyroidism. Across the whole study: There was a collection of peripheral blood at initial diagnosis, before any treatment. Study-wide findings and caveats: Ophthalmopathy progression predictions by the model showed 72.22% specificity and about 70% sensitivity.

The CDR3 sequence is 14 residues long. The germline CDR1 and CDR2 sequences are SGHVS and FQNEAQ. With 2 bases removed from V and 1 base from J, the gap between germline ends came to 8 bases. Researchers took RNA transcripts and amplified TCR beta CDR3 regions from them. HTBI primers primed a first-round RT-PCR, and a second-round multiplex PCR followed. TCRdb processed the multiplex PCR reads anew with MiXCR; each CDR3 protein has one entry. Of about 220,000 distinct CDR3 sequences detected, roughly 21% appear once; the ten largest clones hold approximately 40%. Ten or more counts support this clonotype. The antigen remains unidentified. A diagnosis was made from clinical symptoms together with serum thyroxine, TRAb, thyroid ultrasound and orbital computed tomography.

This receptor was identified in a woman aged 45-65 years with Graves' ophthalmopathy. The V gene is TRBV7-8, the J gene TRBJ1-1; perhaps TRBD1 as D (6 bases). Sequencing used peripheral blood. The CDR3 nucleotides are TGTGCCAGCAGCTTACTACAGGGGAACACTGAAGCTTTCTTT. Encoded protein: CASSLLQGNTEAFF.